The sequence of this T cell receptor (beta chain) was determined in a study of cytomegalovirus exposure and HLA in healthy donors. Researchers ran the PCR with 60 Vbeta and 13 Jbeta primers. Data came from immunoSEQ multiplex PCR; TCRdb stores just in-frame clones and leaves some out. Here the sample spans more than 90,000 clones, roughly two thirds being singletons. To note about this clone: Its antigen is unidentified.

Points from the study as a whole: Earlier analysis looked at TCR beta V segments, and most were productive about 90% or about 30% of the time. A list of roughly 160 TCR beta chains associated with cytomegalovirus was given. A later analysis linked a missense variant in DCLRE1C to the trimming of TCR beta V and J genes. Follow-up analysis found HLA locus-dependent TCR association rates, highest for DRB1 and lowest for HLA-C.

The sequenced sample was PBMCs. This clonotype was obtained from a woman aged 25 to 39 in good health and CMV-seronegative.

The CDR3 DNA follows: TGTGCCAGCAGCTTGATTTTGACAGGGCATTCTGAAAAACTGTTTTTT. Its protein is CASSLILTGHSEKLFF. The rearrangement joins TRBV7-9 to TRBJ1-4, with 7 nucleotides matching TRBD1. Germline CDR1 SEHNR, CDR2 FQNEAQ (reference sequence). The CDR3 has 16 amino acids. The V gene end was trimmed by 3 bases and the J gene end by 7 bases; junction bases not matched to a gene: 11.